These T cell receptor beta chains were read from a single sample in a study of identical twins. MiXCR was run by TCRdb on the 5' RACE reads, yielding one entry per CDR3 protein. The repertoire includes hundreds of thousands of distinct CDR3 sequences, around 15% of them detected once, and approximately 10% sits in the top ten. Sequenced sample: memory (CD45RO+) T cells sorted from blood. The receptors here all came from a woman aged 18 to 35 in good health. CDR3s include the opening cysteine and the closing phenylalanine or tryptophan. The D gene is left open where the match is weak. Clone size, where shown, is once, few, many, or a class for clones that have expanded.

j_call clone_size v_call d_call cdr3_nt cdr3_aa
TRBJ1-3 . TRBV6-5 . TGTGCCAGCAGTTCCGGGGCTTCTGGAAACACCATATATTTT CASSSGASGNTIYF
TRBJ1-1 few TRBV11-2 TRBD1 TGTGCCAGCAGCCGAACAGGGGGCCACACTGAAGCTTTCTTT CASSRTGGHTEAFF
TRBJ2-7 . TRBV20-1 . TGCAGTGCTAGAGATGTGGGGTCCTACGAGCAGTACTTC CSARDVGSYEQYF
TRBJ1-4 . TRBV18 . TGTGCCAGCTCACCACAGACAACCGATGAAAAACTGTTTTTT CASSPQTTDEKLFF
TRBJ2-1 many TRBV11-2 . TGTGCCAGCAGCTTAGACGGTAGAGTGTCCTACAATGAGCAGTTCTTC CASSLDGRVSYNEQFF
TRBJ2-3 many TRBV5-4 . TGTGCCAGCAGCTTGGGCGCCCAACCTAGCACAGATACGCAGTATTTT CASSLGAQPSTDTQYF
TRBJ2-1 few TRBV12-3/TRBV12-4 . TGTGCCAGCAGTTTTCTCTATTCTAGCTCCTACAATGAGCAGTTCTTC CASSFLYSSSYNEQFF
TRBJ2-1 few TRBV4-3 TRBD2 TGCGCCAGCAGCCCCACCGGGACTAGCGGGAAAGTACATGAGCAGTTCTTC CASSPTGTSGKVHEQFF
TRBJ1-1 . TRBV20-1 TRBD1 TGCAGTGCGAGGGACAGCCACACTGAAGCTTTCTTT CSARDSHTEAFF
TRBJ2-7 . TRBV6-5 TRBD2 TGTGCCAGCAGTTCTCGGACTAGCGGGAGAAGGAACGAGCAGTACTTC CASSSRTSGRRNEQYF
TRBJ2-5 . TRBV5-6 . TGTGCCAGCAGCTTAAGGTCCGAGACCCAGTACTTC CASSLRSETQYF
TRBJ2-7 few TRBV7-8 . TGTGCCAGCAGCACGATAGCGGTTTCCTACGAGCAGTACTTC CASSTIAVSYEQYF
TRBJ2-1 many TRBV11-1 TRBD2 TGTGCCAGCAGCTTAGTTTGGGATTTCGGGCCTCGGGAGGACCATGAGCAGTTCTTC CASSLVWDFGPREDHEQFF
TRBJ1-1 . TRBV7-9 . TGTGCCAGCGGTCCAGAGACGGGAACTGAAGCTTTCTTT CASGPETGTEAFF
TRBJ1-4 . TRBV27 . TGTGCCAGCAGTTTCGAAGGGGCTGGCAAGGGAAAACTGTTTTTT CASSFEGAGKGKLFF
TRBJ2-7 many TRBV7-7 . TGTGCTAGCAGCTTAGGGGGGCAGTACGAGCAGTACTTC CASSLGGQYEQYF
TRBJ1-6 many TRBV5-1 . TGCGCCAGCAGCTTTGAGTCATCACCCCTCCACTTT CASSFESSPLHF
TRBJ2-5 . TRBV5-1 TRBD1 TGCGCCAGCAGCGAAGCGGGACAGGGACCAGAGACCCAGTACTTC CASSEAGQGPETQYF
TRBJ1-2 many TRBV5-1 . TGCGCCAGCAGCTTCGAGGGAGGCTATGGCTACACCTTC CASSFEGGYGYTF
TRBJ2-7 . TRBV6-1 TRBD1 TGTGCCAGCAGTGACGGGGACAGATCATACGAGCAGTACTTC CASSDGDRSYEQYF
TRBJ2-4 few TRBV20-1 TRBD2 TGCAGTGCTAGGATTAGCGGGACCCTAGGGGCCAAAAACATTCAGTACTTC CSARISGTLGAKNIQYF
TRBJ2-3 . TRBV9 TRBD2 TGTGCCAGCAGCGTCTCAGGCGGGGAGGGAACAGATACGCAGTATTTT CASSVSGGEGTDTQYF
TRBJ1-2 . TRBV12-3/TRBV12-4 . TGTGCCAGCAGTTTTGGCAGGGTCAACTATGGCTACACCTTC CASSFGRVNYGYTF
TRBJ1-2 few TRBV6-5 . TGTGCCAGCAGTTACTCGGGTATGCAGGGGAGTGGCTACACCTTC CASSYSGMQGSGYTF
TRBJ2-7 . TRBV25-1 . TGTGCCAGCAGTGCCCTACGGAAGGGGATCTACGAGCAGTACTTC CASSALRKGIYEQYF
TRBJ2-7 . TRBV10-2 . TGCGCCAGCGGGGAGCGGACGGGCCCTTTAACCTACGAGCAGTACTTC CASGERTGPLTYEQYF
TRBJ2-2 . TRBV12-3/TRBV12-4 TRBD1 TGTGCCAGCAGCCCAGGGGGCGGGATCCCCGGGGAGCTGTTTTTT CASSPGGGIPGELFF